A single TCR beta chain is shown here with its context. The target antigen is unknown. The data belong to a study of a mutant IDH1 vaccine in newly diagnosed glioma. The wider study: Treated patients showed a male proportion of roughly 62%, a female proportion of around 38%, and a mean age of 40.4 years.

Germline loops: CDR1 SEHNR, CDR2 FQNEAQ (reference sequence). Trimming shortened V by 0 bases and J by 6 bases, and 2 bases separated the two germline ends. The length of the CDR3 is 12 residues. Method: immunoSEQ multiplex PCR; TCRdb's copy keeps in-frame clones and lacks some. The sample holds some 33,000 clones, 60% to 85% seen once. Time point described: week 35, safety follow-up. One vaccine dose held 300 ug of mutant IDH1 20-mer peptide and came with topical imiquimod. This specimen consisted of PBMCs, obtained from a glioma patient whose treatment included an IDH1 peptide vaccine. The sequence was collected from a young woman with glioma. Some clones in this sample may be carry-over from other donors' samples. The chain links TRBV7-9 to TRBJ2-2; D gene ambiguous. The CDR3 coding sequence is TGTGCCAGCAGCTTAGCGGCCGGGGAGCTGTTTTTT. Residues: CASSLAAGELFF.